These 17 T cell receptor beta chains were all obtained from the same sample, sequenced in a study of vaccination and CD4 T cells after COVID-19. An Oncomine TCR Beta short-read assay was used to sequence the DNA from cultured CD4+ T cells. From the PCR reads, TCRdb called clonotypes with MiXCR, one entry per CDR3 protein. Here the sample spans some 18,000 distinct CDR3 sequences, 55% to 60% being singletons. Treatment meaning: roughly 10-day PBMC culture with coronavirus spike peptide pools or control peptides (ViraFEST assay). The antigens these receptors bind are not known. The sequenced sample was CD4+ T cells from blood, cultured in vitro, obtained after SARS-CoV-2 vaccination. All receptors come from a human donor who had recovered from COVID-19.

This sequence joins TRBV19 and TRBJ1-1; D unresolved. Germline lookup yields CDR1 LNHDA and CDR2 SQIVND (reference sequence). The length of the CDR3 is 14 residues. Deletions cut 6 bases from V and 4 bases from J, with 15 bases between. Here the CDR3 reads CASSPRAGSTEAFF. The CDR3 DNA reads TGTGCCAGTAGCCCAAGGGCCGGGTCCACTGAAGCTTTCTTT.

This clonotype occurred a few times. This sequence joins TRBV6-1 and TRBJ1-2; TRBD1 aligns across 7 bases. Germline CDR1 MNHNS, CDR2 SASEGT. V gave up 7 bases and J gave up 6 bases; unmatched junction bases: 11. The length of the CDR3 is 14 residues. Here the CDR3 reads CASNPQGLSDGYTF. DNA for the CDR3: TGTGCCAGCAATCCACAGGGGCTAAGCGATGGCTACACCTTC.

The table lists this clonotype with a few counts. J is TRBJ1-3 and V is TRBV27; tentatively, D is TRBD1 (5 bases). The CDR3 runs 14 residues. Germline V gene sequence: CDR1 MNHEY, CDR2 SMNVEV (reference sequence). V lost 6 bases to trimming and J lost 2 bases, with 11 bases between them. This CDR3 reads CASSLAGTGNTIYF. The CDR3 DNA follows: TGTGCCAGCAGCCTGGCAGGGACTGGAAACACCATATATTTT.

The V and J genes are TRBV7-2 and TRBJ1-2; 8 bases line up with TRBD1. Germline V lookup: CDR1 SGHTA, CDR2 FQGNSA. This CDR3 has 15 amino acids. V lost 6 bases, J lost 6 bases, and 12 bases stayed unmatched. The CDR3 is CASRSDREGRDGYTF. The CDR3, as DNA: TGTGCCAGCAGATCGGACAGGGAGGGAAGGGATGGCTACACCTTC.

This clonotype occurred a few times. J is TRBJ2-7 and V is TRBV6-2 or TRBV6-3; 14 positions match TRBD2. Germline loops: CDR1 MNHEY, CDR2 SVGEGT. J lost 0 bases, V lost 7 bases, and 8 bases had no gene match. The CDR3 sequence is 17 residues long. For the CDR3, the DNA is TGTGCCAGCAACGGGACTAGCGGGGGCCTAGACTCCTACGAGCAGTACTTC. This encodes CASNGTSGGLDSYEQYF.

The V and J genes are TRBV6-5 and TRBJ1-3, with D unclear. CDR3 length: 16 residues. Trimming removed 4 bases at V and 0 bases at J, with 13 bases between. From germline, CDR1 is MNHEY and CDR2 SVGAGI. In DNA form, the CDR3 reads TGTGCCAGCAGTTTCCGACTGAAGAGCTCTGGAAACACCATATATTTT. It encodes CASSFRLKSSGNTIYF.

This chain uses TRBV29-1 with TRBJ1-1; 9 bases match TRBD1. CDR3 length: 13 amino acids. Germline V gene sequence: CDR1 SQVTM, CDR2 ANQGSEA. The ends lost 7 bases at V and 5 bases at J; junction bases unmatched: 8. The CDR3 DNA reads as TGCAGCGGTGCCCGGACAGGGGCTACTGAAGCTTTCTTT. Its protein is CSGARTGATEAFF.

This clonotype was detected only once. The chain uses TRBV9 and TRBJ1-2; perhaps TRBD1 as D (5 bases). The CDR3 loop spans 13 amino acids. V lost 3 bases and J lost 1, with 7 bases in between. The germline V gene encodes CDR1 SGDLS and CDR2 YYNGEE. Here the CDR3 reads CASSGQGNYGYTF. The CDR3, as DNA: TGTGCCAGCAGCGGGCAGGGTAACTATGGCTACACCTTC.

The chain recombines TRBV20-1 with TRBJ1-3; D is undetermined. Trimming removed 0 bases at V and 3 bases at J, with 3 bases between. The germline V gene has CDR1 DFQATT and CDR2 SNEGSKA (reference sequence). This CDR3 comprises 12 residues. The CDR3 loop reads CSARDDGNTIYF. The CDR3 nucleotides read TGCAGTGCTAGAGATGATGGAAACACCATATATTTT.

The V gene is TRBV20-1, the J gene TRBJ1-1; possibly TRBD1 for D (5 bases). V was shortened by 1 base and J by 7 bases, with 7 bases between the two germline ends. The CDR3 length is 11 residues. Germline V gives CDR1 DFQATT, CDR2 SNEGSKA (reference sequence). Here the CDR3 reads CSARGQGEAFF. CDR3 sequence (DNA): TGCAGTGCTAGAGGTCAGGGTGAAGCTTTCTTT.

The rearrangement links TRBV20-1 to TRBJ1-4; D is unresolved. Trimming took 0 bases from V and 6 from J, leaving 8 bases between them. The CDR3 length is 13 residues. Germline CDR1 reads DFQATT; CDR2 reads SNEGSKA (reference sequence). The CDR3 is CSAREAWDEKLFF. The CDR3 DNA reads TGCAGTGCTAGAGAAGCCTGGGATGAAAAACTGTTTTTT.

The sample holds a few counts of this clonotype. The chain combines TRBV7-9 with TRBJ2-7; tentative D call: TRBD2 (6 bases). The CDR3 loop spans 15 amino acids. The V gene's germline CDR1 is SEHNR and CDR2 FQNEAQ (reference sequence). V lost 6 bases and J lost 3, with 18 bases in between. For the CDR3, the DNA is TGTGCCAGCAGAAACGGGGGAGTGGGGCACTACGAGCAGTACTTC. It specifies CASRNGGVGHYEQYF. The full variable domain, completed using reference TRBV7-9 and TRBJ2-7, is DTGVSQNPRHKITKRGQNVTFRCDPISEHNRLYWYRQTLGQGPEFLTYFQNEAQLEKSRLLSDRFSAERPKGSFSTLEIQRTEQGDSAMYLCASRNGGVGHYEQYFGPGTRLTVT.

CDR3 DNA sequence: TGTGCCAGCAGTGAGTACCGCACAGATACGCAGTATTTT. This translates into CASSEYRTDTQYF. The gene calls are TRBV6-1 and TRBJ2-3; unclear D gene. Germline V CDR1 and CDR2: MNHNS, SASEGT. The CDR3 is made up of 13 amino acids. V lost 3 bases, J lost 1 base, and 5 bases lay in between.

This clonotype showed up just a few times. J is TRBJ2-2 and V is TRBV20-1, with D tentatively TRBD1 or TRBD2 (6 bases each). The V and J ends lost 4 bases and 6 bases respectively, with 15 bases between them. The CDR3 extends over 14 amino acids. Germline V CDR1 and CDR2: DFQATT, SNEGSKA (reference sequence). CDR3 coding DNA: TGCAGTGCTAAACAGGGAGGTGAAGCCGGGGAGCTGTTTTTT. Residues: CSAKQGGEAGELFF.

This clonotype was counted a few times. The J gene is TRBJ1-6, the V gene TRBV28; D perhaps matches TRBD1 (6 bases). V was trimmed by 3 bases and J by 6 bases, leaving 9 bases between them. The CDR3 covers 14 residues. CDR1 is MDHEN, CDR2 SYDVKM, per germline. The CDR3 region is CASSFRGGNSPLHF. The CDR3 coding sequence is TGTGCCAGCAGTTTTCGAGGGGGTAATTCACCCCTCCACTTT.

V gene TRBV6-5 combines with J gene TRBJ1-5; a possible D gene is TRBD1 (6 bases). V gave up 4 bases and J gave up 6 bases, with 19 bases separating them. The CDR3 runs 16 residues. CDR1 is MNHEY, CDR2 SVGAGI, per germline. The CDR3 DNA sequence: TGTGCCAGCAGTTTTATTGCTCAGGGGAAGGTTCAGCCCCAGCATTTT. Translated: CASSFIAQGKVQPQHF.

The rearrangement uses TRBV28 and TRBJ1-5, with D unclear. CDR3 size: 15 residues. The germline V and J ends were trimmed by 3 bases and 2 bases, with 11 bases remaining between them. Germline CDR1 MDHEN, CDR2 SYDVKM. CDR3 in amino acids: CASSLGGAGNQPQHF. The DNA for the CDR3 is TGTGCCAGCAGTTTGGGTGGAGCGGGCAATCAGCCCCAGCATTTT.